The 27 T cell receptor beta chains given below trace back to one sample, sequenced in a study of human T cells and chemical hapten exposure. MiXCR was run by TCRdb on the 5' RACE reads, yielding one entry per CDR3 protein. In the table there are more than 140,000 distinct CDR3 sequences, around 4% of which are singletons. Total RNA extraction was carried out from unfractionated whole blood. All receptors come from a female donor in good health.

This clonotype was observed many times. The chain has TRBV20-1 and TRBJ1-6; the D is unclear. V was pared by 0 bases and J by 10 bases, with 7 bases between. The CDR3 length is 12 residues. Germline assignment: CDR1 DFQATT and CDR2 SNEGSKA (reference sequence). DNA of the CDR3: TGCAGTGCTAGAGATACACGATCACCCCTCCACTTT. Encoded protein: CSARDTRSPLHF.

In its sample, this clonotype was seen many times. This sequence joins TRBV28 and TRBJ1-6; 7 bases match TRBD1. CDR1 is MDHEN and CDR2 is SYDVKM in the germline V gene. The CDR3 totals 17 residues. V shed 4 bases, J shed 3 bases, and the junction held 9 bases outside the gene matches. The CDR3 DNA is TGTGCCAGCAGTTCCTCCTCCAGGGACAGCTATAATTCACCCCTCCACTTT. It yields the protein CASSSSSRDSYNSPLHF.

This clonotype has ten or more counts. The rearrangement links TRBV5-4 to TRBJ2-7; D is possibly TRBD1 (6 bases). Germline CDR1 and CDR2: SGHNT and YYREEE (reference sequence). The CDR3 has 13 residues. V gave up 1 base and J gave up 5 bases, with 10 bases separating them. In nucleotides, the CDR3 is TGTGCCAGCAGCTTGCCAGGGGATAACGAGCAGTACTTC. Amino acid sequence: CASSLPGDNEQYF.

This clonotype was observed at least ten times. This sequence joins TRBV28 and TRBJ2-1; 10 positions agree with TRBD2. The CDR3 totals 15 residues. V shed 2 bases, J shed 5 bases, and the junction held 3 bases outside the gene matches. Germline CDR1 is MDHEN and CDR2 is SYDVKM. Here the CDR3 reads CASSLIAGGHNEQFF. Here the CDR3 DNA reads TGTGCCAGCAGTTTAATAGCGGGGGGCCACAATGAGCAGTTCTTC.

The rearrangement links TRBV11-2 to TRBJ1-4; 7 positions agree with TRBD1. V was clipped by 5 bases and J by 6 bases; unmatched bases: 9. This CDR3 is 15 amino acids long. The germline V gene has CDR1 SGHAT and CDR2 FQNNGV. DNA for the CDR3: TGTGCCAGCAGCCCCCTGACAGGGTGGTATGAAAAACTGTTTTTT. It specifies CASSPLTGWYEKLFF.

This clonotype was counted many times. The V call is TRBV12-5, the J call TRBJ1-5, with a tentative D call TRBD1 (5 bases). V was pared by 2 bases and J by 3 bases, with 14 bases between. This CDR3 has 16 amino acids. Germline-derived CDR1 and CDR2 are LGHNT and FRNRAP. The DNA for the CDR3 is TGTGCTAGTGGTTTGTACCGGGGGGAGGCCAATCAGCCCCAGCATTTT. Translated: CASGLYRGEANQPQHF.

In this sample, this clonotype turned up many times. The chain couples TRBV4-2 to TRBJ2-3; 11 positions match TRBD2. V dropped 4 bases and J dropped 2; count of bases not matched to a gene: 5. The CDR3 has 16 amino acids. Germline CDR1 LGHNA, CDR2 YNFKEQ. The CDR3 DNA sequence: TGTGCCAGCAGCCGAGGGACTAGCGGAAACACAGATACGCAGTATTTT. This translates into CASSRGTSGNTDTQYF.

This clonotype was seen repeatedly, ten times or more. This chain connects TRBV14 to TRBJ2-3; no reliable D call. The CDR3 is 11 amino acids. Germline-derived CDR1 and CDR2 are SGHDN and FVKESK. V gave up 1 base and J gave up 6 bases, with 2 bases separating them. The CDR3: CASSQVDTQYF. CDR3 coding DNA: TGTGCCAGCAGCCAAGTGGATACGCAGTATTTT.

This clonotype was recorded at least ten times. The chain couples TRBV7-8 to TRBJ2-4; D may be TRBD1 (5 bases). Germline V gives CDR1 SGHVS, CDR2 FQNEAQ. CDR3 size: 16 residues. V lost 0 bases and J 0 bases, leaving 9 bases between the germline ends. The CDR3 sequence is CASSLALGVAKNIQYF. In nucleotides, the CDR3 is TGTGCCAGCAGCTTAGCGCTAGGGGTAGCCAAAAACATTCAGTACTTC. The full variable domain, rest sourced from reference TRBV7-8 and TRBJ2-4, is GAGVSQSPRYKVAKRGQDVALRCDPISGHVSLFWYQQALGQGPEFLTYFQNEAQLDKSGLPSDRFFAERPEGSVSTLKIQRTQQEDSAVYLCASSLALGVAKNIQYFGAGTRLSVL.

This clonotype was counted many times. The chain has TRBV6-5 and TRBJ2-3; D is undetermined. CDR1 and CDR2 from the germline V gene are MNHEY and SVGAGI. The CDR3 length is 13 residues. Trimming shortened V by 6 bases and J by 3 bases, and 10 bases separated the two germline ends. CDR3 protein: CASRRGVTDTQYF. CDR3 in DNA: TGTGCCAGCAGAAGAGGAGTAACAGATACGCAGTATTTT.

The sample holds many counts of this clonotype. The CDR3 region has the DNA TGTGCCAGCAGCTCCCAAGGACAGATTAATCAGCCCCAGCATTTT. It encodes CASSSQGQINQPQHF. The chain links TRBV7-2 to TRBJ1-5, with TRBD1 as a possible D gene (6 bases). This CDR3 is 15 amino acids long. Trimming took off 4 bases at V and 4 bases at J, with 14 bases between the two ends. Germline-derived CDR1 and CDR2 are SGHTA and FQGNSA.

The rearrangement uses TRBV7-3 and TRBJ2-7; unclear D gene. This CDR3 has 13 amino acids. Germline lookup yields CDR1 SGHTA and CDR2 FQGTGA. Trimming stripped 5 bases from V and 6 bases from J, with 14 bases between. Here the CDR3 reads CASSPGPPGEQYF. CDR3 in DNA: TGTGCCAGCAGCCCCGGGCCCCCAGGCGAGCAGTACTTC. The variable domain in full, with the rest retrieved from reference TRBV7-3 and TRBJ2-7, is GAGVSQTPSNKVTEKGKYVELRCDPISGHTALYWYRQSLGQGPEFLIYFQGTGAADDSGLPNDRFFAVRPEGSVSTLKIQRTERGDSAVYLCASSPGPPGEQYFGPGTRLTVT.

The table lists this clonotype with many counts. The chain employs TRBV19 and TRBJ2-5; D perhaps matches TRBD1 (5 bases). Germline-derived CDR1 and CDR2 are LNHDA and SQIVND (reference sequence). V lost 5 bases, J lost 7 bases, and 8 bases lay in between. The CDR3 spans 11 residues. The CDR3 reads CASSVTGTQYF. The CDR3 DNA sequence: TGTGCCAGTAGTGTTACAGGGACCCAGTACTTC.

This clonotype showed up many times. The J gene is TRBJ2-3, the V gene TRBV20-1; the D is unclear. Germline values: CDR1 DFQATT, CDR2 SNEGSKA (reference sequence). The CDR3 extends over 14 amino acids. Trimming removed 4 bases from V and 6 bases from J, with 17 bases in between. Here the CDR3 reads CSATGAVVLDTQYF. CDR3 nucleotide sequence: TGCAGTGCTACGGGCGCGGTGGTTTTGGATACGCAGTATTTT.

This clonotype came up many times. The V call is TRBV4-3, the J call TRBJ2-1; D not resolved. Trimming pared 4 bases from V and 5 bases from J, leaving 15 bases between. CDR3 size: 15 residues. The V gene's germline CDR1 is LGHNA and CDR2 YSLEER. The CDR3 region is CASSPRDRPDNEQFF. The CDR3 DNA reads TGCGCCAGCAGCCCAAGAGATAGGCCGGACAATGAGCAGTTCTTC.

This clonotype has at least ten counts. V and J are TRBV11-2 and TRBJ2-5; 7 nucleotides agree with TRBD1. This CDR3 comprises 12 residues. Trimming cost V 5 bases and J 10 bases; bases outside gene matches: 7. CDR1 SGHAT and CDR2 FQNNGV come from the germline V gene. The CDR3 coding sequence is TGTGCCAGCAGCCTACCCGGGACAGTCCAGTACTTC. Translating gives CASSLPGTVQYF.

This clonotype came up many times. The chain carries TRBV12-3 or TRBV12-4 and TRBJ2-5; D not resolved. There are 14 residues in the CDR3. Trimming took 3 bases from V and 5 from J, leaving 13 bases between them. The DNA for the CDR3 is TGTGCCAGCAGTTTGAGCCCCAACGGGGAGACCCAGTACTTC. As protein: CASSLSPNGETQYF.

A remark on this clonotype: A single base separates this from a much larger clone, so it may be a read error. V usage is TRBV4-1 and J usage is TRBJ2-7; possibly TRBD1 for D (5 bases). The CDR3 is 14 amino acids. Trimming left V 0 bases short and J 5 bases short, with 11 bases between. CDR1 is MGHRA, CDR2 YSYEKL, per germline. The CDR3 region has the DNA TGCGCCAGCAGCCAAGACGGTGTAGGGGACGAGCAGTACTTC. As protein: CASSQDGVGDEQYF.

Many counts were recorded for this clonotype. The rearrangement uses TRBV3-2 and TRBJ1-2; TRBD1 reflects the table's D call only, with no check against the DNA. TRBV3-2 is assigned pseudogene status. The CDR3 runs to 12 residues. The CDR3 here is CASSQAAGSNTF. In nucleotides, the CDR3 is TGTGCCAGCAGCCAAGCTGCAGGGAGTAACACCTTC.

This clonotype has ten or more counts. The rearrangement uses TRBV20-1 and TRBJ2-1, with 12 bases identical to TRBD1. Losses at the gene ends were 3 bases for V and 6 bases for J; bases not matched to a gene: 6. CDR1 and CDR2 from the germline V gene are DFQATT and SNEGSKA (reference sequence). The CDR3 has 15 amino acids. The CDR3 loop is CSASTPGQGANEQFF. Written as DNA, the CDR3 is TGCAGTGCTAGCACACCGGGACAGGGGGCCAATGAGCAGTTCTTC.

This clonotype was observed a few times. The chain's CDR3 is CASRRQGSVTEAFF. The CDR3 DNA reads as TGTGCCAGCAGAAGACAGGGGTCGGTCACTGAAGCTTTCTTT. The chain employs TRBV6-1 and TRBJ1-1; TRBD1 matches 8 bases. Germline-derived CDR1 and CDR2 are MNHNS and SASEGT. CDR3 length: 14 amino acids. Losses at the gene ends were 6 bases for V and 4 bases for J; bases not matched to a gene: 7.

This clonotype was counted ten times or more. CDR3 loop: CASSFDRDSYNEQFF. CDR3 nucleotide sequence: TGCGCCAGCAGCTTTGACAGGGACTCCTACAATGAGCAGTTCTTC. The chain links TRBV5-1 to TRBJ2-1, with TRBD1 matching 7 bases. The CDR3 covers 15 residues. Trimming at V came to 2 bases and at J to 0 bases, leaving 2 bases not matched to a gene. Per the germline V gene, CDR1 is SGHRS and CDR2 is YFSETQ.

This clonotype was detected many times. V gene TRBV6-2 or TRBV6-3 combines with J gene TRBJ2-7, with a weak D call TRBD1 (5 bases). The CDR3 length is 16 residues. Trimming left V 8 bases short and J 2 bases short, with 22 bases between. Germline CDR1 is MNHEY and CDR2 is SVGEGT. CDR3 amino acids: CASDGSGAYQPYEQYF. The CDR3 DNA follows: TGTGCCAGCGATGGGTCTGGGGCATACCAACCCTACGAGCAGTACTTC.

This clonotype was observed at least ten times. V usage is TRBV5-8 and J usage is TRBJ2-6; TRBD2 is a possible D gene (5 bases). Germline V lookup: CDR1 SGHTS, CDR2 YDEGEE. The CDR3 length is 19 residues. V lost 4 bases and J 0 bases, leaving 20 bases between the germline ends. CDR3 amino acids: CASSPSPRTLSSGANVLTF. In nucleotides, the CDR3 is TGTGCCAGCAGCCCTTCCCCGAGGACTCTCAGCTCTGGGGCCAACGTCCTGACTTTC.

In its sample, this clonotype was seen many times. This sequence joins TRBV29-1 and TRBJ2-4, with D uncertain. The V and J ends lost 4 bases and 8 bases respectively, with 18 bases between them. The CDR3 loop spans 14 amino acids. Germline assignment: CDR1 SQVTM and CDR2 ANQGSEA. The CDR3 coding sequence is TGCAGCGTTGTGTTTCCGATGTCGGTGGACATTCAGTACTTC. Translated: CSVVFPMSVDIQYF.

This clonotype was detected many times. The J gene is TRBJ1-1, the V gene TRBV19; 10 bases fit TRBD1. Per germline, CDR1 LNHDA and CDR2 SQIVND (reference sequence). Trimming cost V 8 bases and J 7 bases; bases outside gene matches: 10. This CDR3 region has 14 residues. The CDR3 DNA follows: TGTGCCAGTGGGTCCTCGGGACAGGGGATTGAAGCTTTCTTT. This sequence encodes CASGSSGQGIEAFF.

The sample holds many counts of this clonotype. The J gene is TRBJ2-7, the V gene TRBV30, with 7 bases lining up with TRBD1. Germline V gene data show CDR1 as GTSNPN and CDR2 as SVGIG (reference sequence). The CDR3 is 14 residues long. Unmatched junction bases numbered 7, after V lost 2 bases and J lost 3 bases. CDR3 amino acids: CAWSRPDRDYEQYF. The DNA of the CDR3 is TGTGCCTGGAGTCGACCCGACAGGGACTACGAGCAGTACTTC.